This T cell receptor beta chain was captured in a study of radiotherapy plus CTLA-4 blockade in lung cancer. Germline CDR1 reads MNHEY; CDR2 reads SVGAGI. V gave up 4 bases and J gave up 1 base, with 13 bases separating them. This CDR3 region has 15 residues. Using immunoSEQ multiplex PCR, the repertoire was profiled, and TCRdb retains in-frame clones only, with some absent. The profile shows about 73,000 clones, roughly 84% of them singletons. This receptor was identified in a human donor with non-small cell lung cancer that progressed on radiotherapy plus ipilimumab. The chain is built from TRBV6-5 and TRBJ1-1; D is unclear. The starting material was peripheral blood, obtained from a patient treated with radiotherapy plus ipilimumab. The CDR3 loop reads CASSSHGGPNTEAFF. The CDR3 coding sequence is TGTGCCAGCAGTTCCCACGGTGGCCCGAACACTGAAGCTTTCTTT.